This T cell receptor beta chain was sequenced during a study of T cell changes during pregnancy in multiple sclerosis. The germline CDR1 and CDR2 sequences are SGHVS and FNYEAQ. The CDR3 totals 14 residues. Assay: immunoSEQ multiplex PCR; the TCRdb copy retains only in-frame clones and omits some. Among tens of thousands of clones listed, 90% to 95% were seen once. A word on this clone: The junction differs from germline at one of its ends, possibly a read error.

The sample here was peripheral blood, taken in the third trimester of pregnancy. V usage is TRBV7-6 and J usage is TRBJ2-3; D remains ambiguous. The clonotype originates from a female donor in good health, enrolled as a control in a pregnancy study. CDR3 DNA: TGTGCCAGCAGCTTAGGGCCAGGATCAGACACGCAGTATTTT. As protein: CASSLGPGSDTQYF.